These 3 T cell receptor beta chains share one sample of origin, sequenced in a study of human T cells and chemical hapten exposure. TCRdb recomputed calls from the RACE reads with MiXCR, one row per CDR3 protein. The sample shows about 160,000 distinct CDR3 sequences, around a quarter of them seen only once. The time point here: patch test 3, about 24 weeks after DPC sensitization. Stated treatment: therapeutic diphenylcyclopropenone sensitization with weekly scalp DPC. Sample: whole blood, taken in connection with sensitization to the hapten diphenylcyclopropenone (DPC). The receptors come from a woman aged 18-29 years with alopecia areata. Some clones in this sample may be carry-over from other donors' samples.

This rearrangement joins TRBV4-1 to TRBJ2-1; TRBD2 aligns across 8 bases. The CDR3 is 18 residues long. V dropped 6 bases and J dropped 3; count of bases not matched to a gene: 16. Germline V CDR1 and CDR2: MGHRA, YSYEKL. Written as DNA, the CDR3 is TGCGCCAGCAGATCAGTGGTAGCGGGGAAGCTGGTCTACAATGAGCAGTTCTTC. Translated, it gives CASRSVVAGKLVYNEQFF.

To note about this clonotype: A read error may explain this, as a much larger clone is one base away. The gene calls are TRBV4-1 and TRBJ2-5, with 7 bases that match TRBD2. The CDR3 has 15 amino acids. Germline loops: CDR1 MGHRA, CDR2 YSYEKL. CDR3 amino acids: CAGSQVGGGGETQYF. In nucleotides, the CDR3 is TGCGCCGGCAGCCAAGTTGGCGGGGGAGGCGAGACCCAGTACTTC.

This clonotype was observed a few times. The V call is TRBV18, the J call TRBJ2-3; D unclear. The V gene lost 0 bases and the J gene lost 3 bases, with 4 bases spanning the gap. Germline loops: CDR1 KGHSH, CDR2 LQKENI. The CDR3 totals 13 residues. CDR3 loop: CASSPPSTDTQYF. CDR3 sequence (DNA): TGTGCCAGCTCACCACCGTCTACAGATACGCAGTATTTT.